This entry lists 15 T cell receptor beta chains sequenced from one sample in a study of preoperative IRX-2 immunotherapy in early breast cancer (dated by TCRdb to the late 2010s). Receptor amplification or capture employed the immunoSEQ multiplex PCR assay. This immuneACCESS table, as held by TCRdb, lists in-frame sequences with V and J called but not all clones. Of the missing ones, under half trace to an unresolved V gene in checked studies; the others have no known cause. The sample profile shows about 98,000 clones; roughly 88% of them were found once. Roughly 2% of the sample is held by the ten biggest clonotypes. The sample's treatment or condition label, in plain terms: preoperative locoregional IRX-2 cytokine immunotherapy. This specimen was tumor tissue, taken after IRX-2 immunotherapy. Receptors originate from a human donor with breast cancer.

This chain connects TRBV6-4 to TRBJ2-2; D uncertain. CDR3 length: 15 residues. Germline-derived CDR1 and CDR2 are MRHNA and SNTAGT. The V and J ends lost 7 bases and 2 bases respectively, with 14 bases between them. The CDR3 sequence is CASTLDIENTGELFF. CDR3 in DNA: TGTGCCAGCACCCTAGACATAGAAAACACCGGGGAGCTGTTTTTT.

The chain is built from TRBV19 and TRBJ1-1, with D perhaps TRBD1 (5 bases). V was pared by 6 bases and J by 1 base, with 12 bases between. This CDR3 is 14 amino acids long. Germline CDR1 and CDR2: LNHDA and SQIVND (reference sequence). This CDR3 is CASSARGGNTEAFF. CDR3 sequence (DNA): TGTGCCAGTAGCGCACGTGGGGGGAACACTGAAGCTTTCTTT.

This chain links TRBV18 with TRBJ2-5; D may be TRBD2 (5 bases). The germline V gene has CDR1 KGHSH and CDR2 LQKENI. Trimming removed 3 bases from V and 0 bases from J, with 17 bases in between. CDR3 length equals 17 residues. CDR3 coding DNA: TGTGCCAGCTCACCCAACTCGGGCGGGCCAAACCAAGAGACCCAGTACTTC. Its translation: CASSPNSGGPNQETQYF.

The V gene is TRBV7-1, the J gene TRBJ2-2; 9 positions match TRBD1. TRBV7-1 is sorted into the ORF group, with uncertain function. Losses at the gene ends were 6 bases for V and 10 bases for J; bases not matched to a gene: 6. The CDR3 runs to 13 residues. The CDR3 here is CASSLQGAVELFF. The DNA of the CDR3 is TGTGCCAGCAGTTTACAGGGGGCGGTGGAGCTGTTTTTT.

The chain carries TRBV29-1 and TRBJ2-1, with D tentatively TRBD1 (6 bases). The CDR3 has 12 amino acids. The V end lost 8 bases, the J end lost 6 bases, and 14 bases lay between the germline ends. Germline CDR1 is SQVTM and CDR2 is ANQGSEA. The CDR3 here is CSITGLGNEQFF. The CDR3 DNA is TGCAGCATAACAGGGTTAGGCAATGAGCAGTTCTTC.

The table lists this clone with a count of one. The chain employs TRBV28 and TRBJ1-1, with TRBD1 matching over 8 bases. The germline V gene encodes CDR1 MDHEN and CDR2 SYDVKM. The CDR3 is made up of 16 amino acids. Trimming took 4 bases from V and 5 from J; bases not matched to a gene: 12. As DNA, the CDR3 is TGTGCCAGCAGTTCGATTCTCCGGACAGGGAGTACTGAAGCTTTCTTT. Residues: CASSSILRTGSTEAFF.

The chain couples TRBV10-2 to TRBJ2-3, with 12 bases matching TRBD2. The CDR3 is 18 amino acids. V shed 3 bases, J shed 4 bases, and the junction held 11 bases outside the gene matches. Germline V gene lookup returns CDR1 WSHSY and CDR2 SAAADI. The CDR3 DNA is TGCGCCAGCAGTGACGGAGGACTAGCGGGATCTAACTCAGATACGCAGTATTTT. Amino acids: CASSDGGLAGSNSDTQYF.

This chain's CDR3 is CASSYSWDSDGYTF. The CDR3 DNA reads as TGTGCCAGCAGTTACTCGTGGGACAGCGATGGCTACACCTTC. The J gene is TRBJ1-2, the V gene TRBV6-8; TRBD1 aligns across 7 bases. The germline CDR1 and CDR2 sequences are MNHGY and SAAAGT. Trimming removed 0 bases from V and 6 bases from J; junction bases left unmatched: 4. The CDR3 runs 14 residues.

The CDR3 DNA sequence: TGCGCCAGCAGCAGCGGGGACAGGGGGCAGGCGGATACGCAGTATTTT. Its protein is CASSSGDRGQADTQYF. The V call is TRBV4-1, the J call TRBJ2-3; 12 bases are a match to TRBD1. The germline gives CDR1 MGHRA, CDR2 YSYEKL. CDR3 length equals 16 residues. With 5 bases clipped from V and 6 bases from J, the junction kept 9 bases outside the gene matches.

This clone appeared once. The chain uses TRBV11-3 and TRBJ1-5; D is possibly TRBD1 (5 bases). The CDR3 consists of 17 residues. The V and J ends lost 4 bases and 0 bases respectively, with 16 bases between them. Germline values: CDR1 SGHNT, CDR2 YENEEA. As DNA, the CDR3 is TGTGCCAGCAGCTCCACCGTCGGGACGGTTAGCAATCAGCCCCAGCATTTT. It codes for CASSSTVGTVSNQPQHF.

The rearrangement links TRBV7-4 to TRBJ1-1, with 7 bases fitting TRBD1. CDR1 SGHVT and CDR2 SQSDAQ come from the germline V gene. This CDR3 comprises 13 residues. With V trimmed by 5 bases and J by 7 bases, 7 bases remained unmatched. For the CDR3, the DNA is TGTGCCAGCAGCCCGACAGGGACCTTTGAAGCTTTCTTT. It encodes CASSPTGTFEAFF.

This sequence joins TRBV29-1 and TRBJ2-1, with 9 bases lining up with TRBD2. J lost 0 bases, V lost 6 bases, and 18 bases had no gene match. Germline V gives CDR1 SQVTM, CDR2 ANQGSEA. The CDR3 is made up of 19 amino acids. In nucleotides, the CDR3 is TGCAGCGTGGGGCCCGTGGGTAGTAGCGGGGGTAGCTCCTACAATGAGCAGTTCTTC. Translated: CSVGPVGSSGGSSYNEQFF.

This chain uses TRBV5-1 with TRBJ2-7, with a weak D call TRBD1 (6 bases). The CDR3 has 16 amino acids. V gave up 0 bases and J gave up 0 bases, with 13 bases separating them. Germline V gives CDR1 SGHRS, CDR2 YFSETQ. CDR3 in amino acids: CASSLDDRMISYEQYF. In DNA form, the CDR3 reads TGCGCCAGCAGCTTGGATGACAGGATGATCTCCTACGAGCAGTACTTC.

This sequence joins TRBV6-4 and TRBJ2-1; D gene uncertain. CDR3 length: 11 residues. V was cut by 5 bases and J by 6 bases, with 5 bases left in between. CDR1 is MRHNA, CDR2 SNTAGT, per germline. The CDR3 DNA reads TGTGCCAGCAGTTACTTCAATGAGCAGTTCTTC. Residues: CASSYFNEQFF.

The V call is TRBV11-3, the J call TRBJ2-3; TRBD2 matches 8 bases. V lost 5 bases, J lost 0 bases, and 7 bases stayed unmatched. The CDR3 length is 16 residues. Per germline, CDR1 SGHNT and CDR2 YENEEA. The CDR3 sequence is CASSPLAGSSTDTQYF. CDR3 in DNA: TGTGCCAGCAGCCCTTTAGCGGGATCTAGCACAGATACGCAGTATTTT.